These T cell receptor beta chains were read from a single sample in a study of blood T cell repertoires in COVID-19. Produced via immunoSEQ multiplex PCR; TCRdb's table is partial and in-frame only. The sample lists 65,000 to 90,000 clones, 75% to 90% occurring once. The sequencing input was peripheral blood. Receptor source: a man at least 80 years old with acute or convalescent COVID-19. The conserved cysteine and the conserved F or W are not part of the CDR3 here. Each record gives: J gene, clone size, V gene, CDR3 protein. Size values are once, few and many counts, or a class for expanded clones, and some rows have none.

>TRBJ2-1|NA|TRBV7-2
ASSLLRRDEQF
>TRBJ1-5|NA|TRBV19
ASREITPSGQPQH
>TRBJ2-3|NA|TRBV2
ASSETGATDTQY
>TRBJ2-1|NA|TRBV2
ASSGLGGGAFNEQF
>TRBJ2-1|NA|TRBV7-3
ASSPMSSSLEQF
>TRBJ2-7|NA|TRBV5-4
ASSPRGAYYEQY
>TRBJ1-6|NA|TRBV5-1
ASSPSTGGVNSPLH
>TRBJ1-1|few|TRBV23-1
ASSQFRDVQRLMNTEAF
>TRBJ1-1|NA|TRBV5-6
ASSWGPGVSTEAF
>TRBJ1-2|few|TRBV7-9
ASSLEGYGYT
>TRBJ1-6|NA|TRBV19
ASSMQNSPLH
>TRBJ2-6|NA|TRBV21-1
ASSKALPHRGANVLT
>TRBJ2-5|NA|TRBV12-3/TRBV12-4
AIGTREQETQY
>TRBJ2-7|NA|TRBV30
AWSVLAGSEQY
>TRBJ2-7|NA|TRBV5-5
ASSSGFYEQY
>TRBJ1-6|NA|TRBV28
AIMGSSYNSPLH
>TRBJ2-1|NA|TRBV5-6
ASYWDRVNEQF
>TRBJ2-7|NA|TRBV9
ASSVGAGATYEQY
>TRBJ2-3|NA|TRBV11-2
ASSLVGGGATDTQY
>TRBJ2-1|NA|TRBV5-1
ASSLVPGEYNEQF
>TRBJ1-1|NA|TRBV19
ASSDRGLNTEAF
>TRBJ1-3|NA|TRBV19
ASSRSPRGGNTIY
>TRBJ1-1|NA|TRBV6-5
ASRPEGAHTEAF
>TRBJ2-7|NA|TRBV21-1
ASSPPVGLKEGEQY
>TRBJ1-5|NA|TRBV27
ASRGNNQPQH
>TRBJ2-5|NA|TRBV9
ASSVDVSGQETQY
>TRBJ2-2|NA|TRBV6-5
ASRKIQGSGELF
>TRBJ2-4|NA|TRBV5-1
ASSNSGNIQY
>TRBJ1-2|NA|TRBV9
ASSVAGGGVFGYT
>TRBJ2-3|NA|TRBV9
ASSVELADTDTQY
>TRBJ2-2|NA|TRBV21-1
ASSKVTYTGELF
>TRBJ2-1|NA|TRBV5-1
ASRGLAGGENEQF
>TRBJ2-7|NA|TRBV12-5
ASGLVRTGDYEQY
>TRBJ2-1|NA|TRBV15
ATSRAIYRDSNNEQF
>TRBJ2-7|NA|TRBV6-5
ASSHQGGEQY
>TRBJ1-1|NA|TRBV12-5
ASGSPGSVLI
>TRBJ1-5|NA|TRBV27
ASRPEGAGNQPQH
>TRBJ2-7|NA|TRBV9
ASSVGPGGSYEQY
>TRBJ1-2|NA|TRBV24-1
ATSDTDRYYGYT
>TRBJ1-6|NA|TRBV3-1/TRBV3-2
ASSQVGQENSPLH
>TRBJ2-4|once|TRBV6-1
ASSEVRNIQY
>TRBJ2-6|NA|TRBV24-1
ATSSGSGANVLT
>TRBJ2-1|NA|TRBV7-9
ASSGRRSSYNEQF
>TRBJ2-7|NA|TRBV5-1
ASSTTGTFGGQY
>TRBJ2-1|NA|TRBV7-9
ASSSKWGTGYNEQF
>TRBJ2-2|few|TRBV19
ASSIDQGYGELF
>TRBJ2-1|NA|TRBV3-1/TRBV3-2
ASSRGGTGRANEQF
>TRBJ2-5|NA|TRBV19
ASSGGLAGGRTRETQY
>TRBJ1-1|NA|TRBV10-3
AISDPTVSEAF
>TRBJ1-1|NA|TRBV9
ASSVPGLGEAF
>TRBJ2-5|NA|TRBV9
ASSGSLAGTQY
>TRBJ2-1|NA|TRBV4-1
ASSQGQSYNEQF
>TRBJ1-2|NA|TRBV12-3/TRBV12-4
ASSFGGYGYT
>TRBJ1-4|NA|TRBV21-1
ASSRYRERNEKLF